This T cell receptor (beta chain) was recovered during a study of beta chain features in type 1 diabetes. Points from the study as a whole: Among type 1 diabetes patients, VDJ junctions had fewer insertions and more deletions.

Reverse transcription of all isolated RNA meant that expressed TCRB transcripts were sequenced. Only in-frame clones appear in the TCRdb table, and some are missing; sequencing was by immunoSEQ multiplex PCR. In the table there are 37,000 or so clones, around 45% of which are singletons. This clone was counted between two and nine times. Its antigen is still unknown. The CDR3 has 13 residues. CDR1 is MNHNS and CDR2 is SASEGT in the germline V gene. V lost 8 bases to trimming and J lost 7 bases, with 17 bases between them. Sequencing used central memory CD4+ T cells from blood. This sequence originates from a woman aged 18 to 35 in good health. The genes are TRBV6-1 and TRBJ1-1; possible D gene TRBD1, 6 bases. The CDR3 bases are TGTGCCAGCGATATCGACAGGACCCATGAAGCTTTCTTT. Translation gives CASDIDRTHEAFF.